These 22 T cell receptor beta chains originate from one sample sequenced in a study of blood T cells in healthy people across ages. Next came a second PCR, run for roughly 7 to 12 cycles, which used a sample-barcoded 5' primer along with a J-beta primer mix. TCRdb re-called the 5' RACE reads through MiXCR, storing one row per CDR3 protein. Among 900,000 to 950,000 distinct CDR3 sequences listed, 25% to 30% were seen once. The data also belong to a second study, concerning T cells of mothers and their children.

The sample was blood. The receptor set was obtained from a woman aged 40 to 50 in good health.

This clonotype has ten or more counts. The chain couples TRBV20-1 to TRBJ1-2; D is ambiguous. Germline CDR1 and CDR2: DFQATT and SNEGSKA (reference sequence). V was clipped by 0 bases and J by 10 bases, with 9 bases between them. The CDR3 has 11 residues. This CDR3 reads CSARELDTYTF. The CDR3 nucleotides read TGCAGTGCTAGAGAGCTAGACACCTACACCTTC.

This chain joins TRBV20-1 and TRBJ1-1; no clear D gene. This CDR3 spans 12 amino acids. Trimming pared 5 bases from V and 7 bases from J, leaving 14 bases between. From germline, CDR1 is DFQATT and CDR2 SNEGSKA (reference sequence). CDR3 sequence reads: CSAPLNLDEAFF. CDR3 in DNA: TGCAGTGCTCCCCTAAACCTCGATGAAGCTTTCTTT.

This clonotype was seen a single time. CDR3 bases: TGTGCCAGTAGCAAAGGACAGGGTGCCTACAATGAGCAGTTCTTC. The encoded protein is CASSKGQGAYNEQFF. The chain uses TRBV19 and TRBJ2-1; 8 bases fit TRBD1. This CDR3 is built from 15 residues. V lost 6 bases, J lost 2 bases, and 6 bases stayed unmatched. Germline CDR1 reads LNHDA; CDR2 reads SQIVND (reference sequence).

This clonotype came up a few times. The chain joins TRBV2 to TRBJ2-1, with TRBD1 matching 8 bases. This CDR3 has 17 residues. With 3 bases clipped from V and 4 bases from J, the junction kept 11 bases outside the gene matches. Germline values: CDR1 SNHLY, CDR2 FYNNEI. The DNA for the CDR3 is TGTGCCAGCAGTGACCGTGGGGGCAGGGGGCTATACAATGAGCAGTTCTTC. Translated: CASSDRGGRGLYNEQFF.

The chain employs TRBV5-1 and TRBJ2-7, with D possibly TRBD2 on 6 matching bases. This CDR3 has 15 residues. Trimming removed 4 bases at V and 1 base at J, with 15 bases between. Germline V CDR1 and CDR2: SGHRS, YFSETQ. CDR3 sequence reads: CASSPGGGYSYEQYF. The DNA of the CDR3 is TGCGCCAGCAGCCCTGGTGGGGGGTATTCCTACGAGCAGTACTTC.

This clonotype came up a few times. The CDR3 loop reads CASSQAGTGGWNEQYF. CDR3 sequence (DNA): TGCGCCAGCAGCCAAGCTGGGACAGGGGGTTGGAACGAGCAGTACTTC. The chain combines TRBV4-1 with TRBJ2-4, with TRBD1 matching over 11 bases. The J call may be mistaken, given a closer DNA end match to TRBJ2-7. Germline-derived CDR1 and CDR2 are MGHRA and YSYEKL. The CDR3 is 16 amino acids.

V usage is TRBV5-1 and J usage is TRBJ2-1, with unresolved D. The CDR3 has 13 amino acids. CDR1 and CDR2 from the germline V gene are SGHRS and YFSETQ. Trimming took off 2 bases at V and 2 bases at J, with 5 bases between the two ends. CDR3 in DNA: TGCGCCAGCAGCTTTAATCCCTACAATGAGCAGTTCTTC. Protein product: CASSFNPYNEQFF.

This clonotype was observed a handful of times. The chain carries TRBV7-9 and TRBJ2-2, with a weak D call TRBD2 (5 bases). CDR3 length: 15 residues. Germline lookup yields CDR1 SEHNR and CDR2 FQNEAQ (reference sequence). The V end lost 4 bases, the J end lost 4 bases, and 13 bases lay between the germline ends. The CDR3 region has the DNA TGTGCCAGCAGCTCGGGGAATGAGGGCACCGGGGAGCTGTTTTTT. Its protein is CASSSGNEGTGELFF.

The chain carries TRBV20-1 and TRBJ1-5, with D maybe TRBD1 (6 bases). There are 14 residues in the CDR3. Germline values: CDR1 DFQATT, CDR2 SNEGSKA (reference sequence). V gave up 3 bases and J gave up 3 bases, with 12 bases separating them. The CDR3 protein is CSARDSHPNQPQHF. CDR3 sequence (DNA): TGCAGTGCTAGGGACAGTCATCCCAATCAGCCCCAGCATTTT.

The rearrangement links TRBV7-8 to TRBJ2-1, with TRBD2 matching over 14 bases. Per germline, CDR1 SGHVS and CDR2 FQNEAQ. CDR3 length: 18 amino acids. The V and J ends lost 1 base and 0 bases, in that order; junction bases with no gene match: 2. The CDR3 reads CASSLGTSGRSSYNEQFF. In DNA, the CDR3 is TGTGCCAGCAGCTTAGGGACTAGCGGGAGGAGCTCCTACAATGAGCAGTTCTTC. Combining the CDR3 with reference TRBV7-8 and TRBJ2-1 gives the whole variable domain GAGVSQSPRYKVAKRGQDVALRCDPISGHVSLFWYQQALGQGPEFLTYFQNEAQLDKSGLPSDRFFAERPEGSVSTLKIQRTQQEDSAVYLCASSLGTSGRSSYNEQFFGPGTRLTVL.

V and J are TRBV7-2 and TRBJ2-4, with D unresolved. This CDR3 region has 17 residues. Germline V gene lookup returns CDR1 SGHTA and CDR2 FQGNSA. The germline V and J ends were trimmed by 3 bases and 13 bases, with 28 bases remaining between them. The CDR3 sequence is CASSFGRSALLVNEQYF. In DNA form, the CDR3 reads TGTGCCAGCAGCTTCGGACGGTCGGCCCTACTGGTAAATGAGCAGTACTTC. The entire variable domain, with the rest obtained from reference TRBV7-2 and TRBJ2-4, is as follows: GAGVSQSPSNKVTEKGKDVELRCDPISGHTALYWYRQSLGQGLEFLIYFQGNSAPDKSGLPSDRFSAERTGGSVSTLTIQRTQQEDSAVYLCASSFGRSALLVNEQYFGAGTRLSVL.

V gene TRBV5-1 combines with J gene TRBJ2-2, with D possibly matching TRBD1 (6 bases). The V gene's germline CDR1 is SGHRS and CDR2 YFSETQ. The CDR3 sequence is 15 residues long. The V and J ends lost 2 bases and 1 base respectively, with 9 bases between them. CDR3 DNA sequence: TGCGCCAGCAGCTTTCGGACAGAGAACACCGGGGAGCTGTTTTTT. This gives the protein CASSFRTENTGELFF.

The chain combines TRBV6-1 with TRBJ2-4; D is perhaps TRBD1 (5 bases). The germline gives CDR1 MNHNS, CDR2 SASEGT. The CDR3 consists of 14 residues. Trimming removed 2 bases at V and 9 bases at J, with 14 bases between. The CDR3 DNA reads as TGTGCCAGCAGTGAAAATAGGGGCCTCGTCATTCAGTACTTC. Translation gives CASSENRGLVIQYF.

V usage is TRBV4-3 and J usage is TRBJ2-3, with D possibly TRBD1 on 6 matching bases. V lost 5 bases and J lost 0, with 12 bases in between. The CDR3 contains 15 residues. The germline CDR1 and CDR2 sequences are LGHNA and YSLEER. The CDR3 DNA follows: TGCGCCAGCAGCTACACTGACAGGAGCACAGATACGCAGTATTTT. Translated, it gives CASSYTDRSTDTQYF.

This chain links TRBV7-2 with TRBJ2-4, with TRBD1 identical over 7 bases. With 3 bases clipped from V and 13 bases from J, the junction kept 12 bases outside the gene matches. The CDR3 runs 14 residues. Germline-derived CDR1 and CDR2 are SGHTA and FQGNSA. CDR3 protein: CASSFGTELRGQYF. CDR3 nucleotides: TGTGCCAGCAGCTTCGGGACAGAACTACGAGGGCAGTACTTC.

Note on this clonotype: The junction differs from germline at one of its ends, possibly a read error. In DNA form, the CDR3 reads TGTGCCAGCATGTCTAGGGGCAGGGCAGATGCGCAGTATTTT. It codes for CASMSRGRADAQYF. V is TRBV12-3 or TRBV12-4 and J is TRBJ2-3; D might be TRBD1 (5 bases). The CDR3 is made up of 14 amino acids.

CDR3 region: CASSLIGTSSNEQFF. In nucleotides, the CDR3 is TGTGCCAGCAGCTTAATTGGGACTTCTAGCAATGAGCAGTTCTTC. V gene TRBV7-3 combines with J gene TRBJ2-1, with D possibly TRBD2 on 6 matching bases. CDR1 and CDR2 from the germline V gene are SGHTA and FQGTGA. Between the trimmed V and J ends, which lost 1 base and 6 bases, there was a span of 13 bases. The CDR3 extends over 15 amino acids.

The chain has TRBV7-2 and TRBJ2-3; D call uncertain. V was shortened by 2 bases and J by 5 bases, with 8 bases between the two germline ends. Germline V lookup: CDR1 SGHTA, CDR2 FQGNSA. The CDR3 totals 13 residues. This CDR3 is CASSLRPIDTQYF. The CDR3 nucleotides read TGTGCCAGCAGCTTACGGCCCATAGATACGCAGTATTTT.

This clonotype was seen more than once but under ten times. The rearrangement joins TRBV4-1 to TRBJ2-7, with 8 bases that match TRBD2. The end of the DNA is better explained by TRBJ2-5, so the J call may be wrong. Germline V CDR1 and CDR2: MGHRA, YSYEKL. The CDR3 sequence is 15 residues long. CDR3 DNA: TGCGCCAGCAGCCCAGAGACTAGCGACGGGGAGACCCAGTACTTC. The encoded protein is CASSPETSDGETQYF.

The chain uses TRBV9 and TRBJ1-2; TRBD1 matches at 7 bases. V lost 4 bases to trimming and J lost 4 bases; unmatched junction nucleotides: 16. CDR1 is SGDLS and CDR2 is YYNGEE in the germline V gene. This CDR3 contains 17 residues. CDR3 DNA: TGTGCCAGCAGCTTCGACGGGACAGCTTCTTTACGCTATGGCTACACCTTC. It specifies CASSFDGTASLRYGYTF.

This chain connects TRBV5-1 to TRBJ1-2; TRBD1 matches 9 bases. The CDR3 runs to 15 residues. The V gene's germline CDR1 is SGHRS and CDR2 YFSETQ. Trimming removed 4 bases from V and 3 bases from J; junction bases left unmatched: 7. The CDR3 DNA follows: TGCGCCAGCAGCAGTTACAGGGGGCACGACTATGGCTACACCTTC. Residues: CASSSYRGHDYGYTF.

As to this clonotype: This sequence may be a read error, since a much larger clone differs from it by one base. The rearrangement uses TRBV28 and TRBJ1-1, with a tentative D call TRBD1 (5 bases). V was clipped by 5 bases and J by 11 bases, with 15 bases between them. The CDR3 loop spans 12 amino acids. Germline CDR1 and CDR2: MDHEN and SYDVKM. The CDR3 bases are TGTGCCAGCAGTACGCCGGCGGGGGGGGCTTTCTTT. Protein product: CASSTPAGGAFF.